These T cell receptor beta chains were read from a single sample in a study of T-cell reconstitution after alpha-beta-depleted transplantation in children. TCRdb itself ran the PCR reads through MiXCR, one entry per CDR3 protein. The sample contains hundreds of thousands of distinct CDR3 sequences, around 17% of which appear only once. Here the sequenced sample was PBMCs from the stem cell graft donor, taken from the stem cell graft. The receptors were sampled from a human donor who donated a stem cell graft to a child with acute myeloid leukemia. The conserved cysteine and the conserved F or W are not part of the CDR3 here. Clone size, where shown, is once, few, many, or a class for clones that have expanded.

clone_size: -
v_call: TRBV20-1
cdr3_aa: SAPGQGRFYQETQY

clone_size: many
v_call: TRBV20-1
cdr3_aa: SARPSETGEAYEQY

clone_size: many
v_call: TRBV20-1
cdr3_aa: SALPLGRGNTEAF

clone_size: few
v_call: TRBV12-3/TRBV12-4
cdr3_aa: ASSSLGPTGGRTDTQY

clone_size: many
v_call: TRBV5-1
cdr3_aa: ASSLDSPNQPQH

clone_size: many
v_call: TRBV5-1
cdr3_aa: ASSSSGTGPFMNTEAF

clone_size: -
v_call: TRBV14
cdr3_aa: ASSPDTHTLH

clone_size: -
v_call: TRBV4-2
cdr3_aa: ASSPRDRGPTNEKLF

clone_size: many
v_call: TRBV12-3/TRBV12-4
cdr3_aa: ASSLNRGRLYSNQPQH

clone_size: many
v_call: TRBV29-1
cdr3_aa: SVEPGGKNEKLF

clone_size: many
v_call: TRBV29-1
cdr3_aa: SVGDTTDTQY

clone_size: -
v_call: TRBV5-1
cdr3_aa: ASSEYRVGLGSYNEQF

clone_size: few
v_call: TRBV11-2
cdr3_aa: ASSPGQGGFEQY

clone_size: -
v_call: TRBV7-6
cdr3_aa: ASSPEVSGNQPQH

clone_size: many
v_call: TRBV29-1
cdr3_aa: SATGDRMNTEAF

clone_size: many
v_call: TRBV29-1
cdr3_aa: SVDRLAGADTQY

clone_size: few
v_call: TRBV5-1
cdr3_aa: ASSRQTSGETDTQY

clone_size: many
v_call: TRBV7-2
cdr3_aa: ASSPYGSNTEAF